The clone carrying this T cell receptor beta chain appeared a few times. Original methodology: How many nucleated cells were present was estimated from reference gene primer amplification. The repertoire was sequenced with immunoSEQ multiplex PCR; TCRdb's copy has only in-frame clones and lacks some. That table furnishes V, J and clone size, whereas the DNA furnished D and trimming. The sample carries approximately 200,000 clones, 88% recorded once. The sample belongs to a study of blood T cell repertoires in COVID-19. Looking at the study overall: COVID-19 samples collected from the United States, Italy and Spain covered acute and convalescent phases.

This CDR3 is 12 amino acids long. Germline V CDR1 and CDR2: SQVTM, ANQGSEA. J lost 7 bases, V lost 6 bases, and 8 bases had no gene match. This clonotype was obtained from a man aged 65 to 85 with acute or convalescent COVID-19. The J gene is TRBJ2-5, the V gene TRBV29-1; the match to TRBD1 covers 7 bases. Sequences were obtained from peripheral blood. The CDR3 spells CSVWTGPRTQYF. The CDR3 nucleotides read TGCAGCGTCTGGACAGGTCCCAGGACCCAGTACTTC. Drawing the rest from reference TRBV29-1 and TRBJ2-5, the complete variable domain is SAVISQKPSRDICQRGTSLTIQCQVDSQVTMMFWYRQQPGQSLTLIATANQGSEATYESGFVIDKFPISRPNLTFSTLTVSNMSPEDSSIYLCSVWTGPRTQYFGPGTRLLVL.